Following are 8 T cell receptor beta chains from one sample sequenced in a study of blood T cell repertoires in COVID-19. Only in-frame clones appear in the TCRdb table, and some are missing; sequencing was by immunoSEQ multiplex PCR. The sample has 200,000 or so clones; 84% are singletons. The sequenced sample consisted of peripheral blood. Receptors originate from a middle-aged man who had recovered from COVID-19.

The table lists this clone with a few counts. The chain carries TRBV6-5 and TRBJ1-2; D perhaps matches TRBD1 (5 bases). The CDR3 is 15 amino acids. Germline V gene lookup returns CDR1 MNHEY and CDR2 SVGAGI. The V end lost 6 bases, the J end lost 8 bases, and 22 bases lay between the germline ends. The CDR3 DNA reads as TGTGCCAGCAGCGCCATTCCAACCAGGGAACCCGGCTACACCTTC. It yields the protein CASSAIPTREPGYTF.

The CDR3 coding sequence is TGCGCCAGCAGCTTGGCCGGGGGTCCCGAACGAGCTTTCTTT. Protein: CASSLAGGPERAFF. The chain recombines TRBV5-1 with TRBJ1-1; perhaps TRBD1 as D (5 bases). Trimming pared 0 bases from V and 10 bases from J, leaving 16 bases between. The CDR3 extends over 14 amino acids. The germline V gene encodes CDR1 SGHRS and CDR2 YFSETQ.

V usage is TRBV30 and J usage is TRBJ1-1; D ambiguous. The CDR3 is made up of 13 amino acids. V was trimmed by 0 bases and J by 4 bases, leaving 9 bases between them. The germline gives CDR1 GTSNPN, CDR2 SVGIG (reference sequence). The CDR3 DNA reads as TGTGCCTGGAGTGTAAGCCCTTTCACTGAAGCTTTCTTT. Protein: CAWSVSPFTEAFF.

V usage is TRBV7-2 and J usage is TRBJ1-1; D is uncertain. This CDR3 is built from 14 residues. The V gene's germline CDR1 is SGHTA and CDR2 FQGNSA. V lost 7 bases to trimming and J lost 0 bases, with 12 bases between them. The CDR3 loop is CASTPDTMNTEAFF. The CDR3 region has the DNA TGTGCCAGCACCCCAGACACAATGAACACTGAAGCTTTCTTT.

The chain employs TRBV10-1 and TRBJ2-7; 10 bases are a match to TRBD2. This CDR3 is 15 amino acids long. V lost 5 bases, J lost 5 bases, and 9 bases stayed unmatched. Germline lookup yields CDR1 WNHNN and CDR2 SYGVQD (reference sequence). CDR3 loop: CASSSRLAGVHEQYF. The CDR3 region has the DNA TGCGCCAGCAGTAGTAGGCTAGCGGGAGTCCACGAGCAGTACTTC.

This clone was detected a few times. This rearrangement joins TRBV18 to TRBJ1-2; D ambiguous. The CDR3 consists of 14 residues. V was pared by 3 bases and J by 1 base, with 9 bases between. The germline CDR1 and CDR2 sequences are KGHSH and LQKENI. CDR3 protein: CASSPSQFNYGYTF. CDR3 sequence (DNA): TGTGCCAGCTCACCGTCACAGTTTAACTATGGCTACACCTTC.

This chain uses TRBV3-1 (or the pseudogene TRBV3-2) with TRBJ2-7, with unresolved D. The germline V gene encodes CDR1 LGHDT and CDR2 YNNKEL (reference sequence). Trimming stripped 4 bases from V and 1 base from J, with 2 bases between. This CDR3 has 11 residues. This CDR3 reads CASSPSYEQYF. CDR3 nucleotides: TGTGCCAGCAGCCCTTCCTACGAGCAGTACTTC.

J is TRBJ1-4 and V is TRBV6-5, with TRBD1 as a possible D gene (5 bases). The V gene lost 6 bases and the J gene lost 7 bases, with 18 bases spanning the gap. Germline CDR1 reads MNHEY; CDR2 reads SVGAGI. This CDR3 contains 15 residues. CDR3 in DNA: TGTGCCAGCAGGGGCGATCAGGGAGGTCGTGAAAAACTGTTTTTT. Protein: CASRGDQGGREKLFF.